This T cell receptor beta chain was obtained from a study of blood T cell repertoires in COVID-19. The overall study: Specimens from acute and convalescent COVID-19 originated in the United States, Italy and Spain. T cells, B-cell-depleted T cells, or PBMCs provided the cDNA or gDNA that served as material.

Authors' data handling: Estimated nucleated cell counts came from reference gene primer amplification. The repertoire was sequenced with immunoSEQ multiplex PCR; TCRdb's copy has only in-frame clones and lacks some. Clone size and V and J calls were adopted from that table, with D and trimming inferred from the DNA. The profile shows about 230,000 clones, 80% to 85% of them singletons. CDR3 length: 16 residues. Trimming cost V 5 bases and J 3 bases; bases outside gene matches: 7. Germline CDR1 reads SGHTA; CDR2 reads FQGNSA. This sequence joins TRBV7-2 and TRBJ1-3, with TRBD1 matching 10 bases. This TCR was recovered from a middle-aged man with acute or convalescent COVID-19. Sequenced: peripheral blood. In DNA, the CDR3 is TGTGCCAGCAGCACCTCCGGGACAGGGGTTGGAAACACCATATATTTT. Protein sequence: CASSTSGTGVGNTIYF. Complete variable domain (other parts from reference TRBV7-2 and TRBJ1-3): GAGVSQSPSNKVTEKGKDVELRCDPISGHTALYWYRQSLGQGLEFLIYFQGNSAPDKSGLPSDRFSAERTGGSVSTLTIQRTQQEDSAVYLCASSTSGTGVGNTIYFGEGSWLTVV.